These 25 T cell receptor beta chains were sequenced from one sample in a study of blood T cell repertoires in COVID-19 (TCRdb year 2020). Library method: the immunoSEQ multiplex PCR assay. TCRdb stores this immuneACCESS table with in-frame sequences only. Part of the clones is absent; in the studies checked, under half of the shortfall reflects unresolved V genes, and no reason is known for the rest. The sample data list more than 150,000 clones, and about four fifths of these were observed just once. About 15% of the sample is taken by the ten largest. Sequencing was carried out using peripheral blood. The receptors originated from a woman of 80 years or more with acute or convalescent COVID-19.

The chain employs TRBV7-7 and TRBJ2-1; tentative D call: TRBD2 (6 bases). This CDR3 is 15 amino acids long. CDR1 and CDR2 (germline): SSHAT, FNYEAQ (reference sequence). CDR3 nucleotide sequence: TGTGCTAGCTCGGAGGGCCCGAGCTCCTACAATGAGCAGTTCTTC. Translation: CASSEGPSSYNEQFF.

This chain uses TRBV4-1 with TRBJ1-5; 8 positions match TRBD1. The CDR3 totals 16 residues. The germline gives CDR1 MGHRA, CDR2 YSYEKL. The V and J ends lost 1 base and 4 bases, in that order; junction bases with no gene match: 6. This CDR3 is CASSQALNRGNQPQHF. CDR3 nucleotide sequence: TGCGCCAGCAGCCAAGCTCTCAACAGGGGGAATCAGCCCCAGCATTTT.

V and J are TRBV7-2 and TRBJ2-2, with D possibly TRBD1 on 5 matching bases. With 0 bases removed from V and 1 base from J, the gap between germline ends came to 6 bases. CDR1 is SGHTA, CDR2 FQGNSA, per germline. This CDR3 spans 15 amino acids. CDR3 sequence: CASSLATVNTGELFF. For the CDR3, the DNA is TGTGCCAGCAGCTTAGCGACAGTGAACACCGGGGAGCTGTTTTTT.

The chain employs TRBV18 and TRBJ2-1; D is perhaps TRBD1 (6 bases). The length of the CDR3 is 14 residues. Germline CDR1 KGHSH, CDR2 LQKENI. V dropped 0 bases and J dropped 7 bases, with 10 bases sitting between them. This CDR3 is CASSPPGQSNEQFF. CDR3 nucleotide sequence: TGTGCCAGCTCACCACCAGGACAGTCTAATGAGCAGTTCTTC.

The chain recombines TRBV28 with TRBJ2-1; 9 bases map to TRBD2. Germline V gene lookup returns CDR1 MDHEN and CDR2 SYDVKM. The CDR3 consists of 16 residues. Germline trimming cut 5 bases from V and 8 bases from J; bases unmatched to any gene: 13. This chain's CDR3 is CASSPTEGSGSYEQFF. Written as DNA, the CDR3 is TGTGCCAGCAGTCCAACGGAGGGTAGCGGGAGCTATGAGCAGTTCTTC.

This chain connects TRBV5-1 to TRBJ2-1, with a possible D match to TRBD2 (5 bases). The CDR3 runs to 13 residues. Germline CDR1 reads SGHRS; CDR2 reads YFSETQ. The V and J ends lost 0 bases and 14 bases respectively, with 15 bases between them. CDR3 in amino acids: CASSLGDYRTKFF. DNA for the CDR3: TGCGCCAGCAGCTTGGGAGACTACCGCACGAAGTTCTTC.

The chain is built from TRBV6-5 and TRBJ2-5; 8 nucleotides line up with TRBD2. The CDR3 is 15 residues long. Germline trimming cut 6 bases from V and 5 bases from J; bases unmatched to any gene: 11. The germline V gene encodes CDR1 MNHEY and CDR2 SVGAGI. CDR3 nucleotide sequence: TGTGCCAGCAGCACCCGTCCGGGGGGGGGTGAGACCCAGTACTTC. Translation gives CASSTRPGGGETQYF.

Of note for this clone: Other DNA variants within this sample encode the same CDR3. V and J are TRBV4-2 and TRBJ2-1; weak D call: TRBD2 (5 bases). CDR3 length equals 14 residues. Germline CDR1 reads LGHNA; CDR2 reads YNFKEQ. V lost 1 base to trimming and J lost 7 bases, with 11 bases between them. CDR3 in amino acids: CASSQARGGNEQFF. The CDR3 coding sequence is TGTGCCAGCAGCCAAGCTAGAGGAGGTAATGAGCAGTTCTTC.

V usage is TRBV5-5 and J usage is TRBJ1-2, with D unclear. The germline CDR1 and CDR2 sequences are SGHKS and YYEKEE (reference sequence). The V end lost 3 bases, the J end lost 2 bases, and 14 bases lay between the germline ends. The CDR3 is 15 amino acids. The CDR3, as DNA: TGTGCCAGCAGCTACACAGAGATTCGAAACTATGGCTACACCTTC. This translates into CASSYTEIRNYGYTF.

CDR3 loop: CASSERRGPGELFF. The CDR3 DNA follows: TGCGCCAGCAGCGAAAGGAGGGGGCCCGGGGAGCTGTTTTTT. This sequence joins TRBV5-1 and TRBJ2-2; tentatively, D is TRBD1 (7 bases). CDR1 and CDR2 (germline): SGHRS, YFSETQ. Trimming removed 4 bases at V and 6 bases at J, with 13 bases between. CDR3 size: 14 residues.

This clone has more than one count but fewer than ten. The chain combines TRBV28 with TRBJ1-4; D is unclear. V was trimmed by 3 bases and J by 5 bases, leaving 10 bases between them. There are 14 residues in the CDR3. Germline V lookup: CDR1 MDHEN, CDR2 SYDVKM. CDR3 in amino acids: CASSLTSQNEKLFF. The CDR3 coding sequence is TGTGCCAGCAGTTTGACATCCCAAAATGAAAAACTGTTTTTT.

This clone was detected only a few times. The chain uses TRBV18 and TRBJ2-6; maybe TRBD1 (5 bases). This CDR3 has 17 residues. Trimming pared 2 bases from V and 1 base from J, leaving 12 bases between. CDR1 and CDR2 from the germline V gene are KGHSH and LQKENI. The DNA of the CDR3 is TGTGCCAGCTCACCAGTCAGGGTTGGTTCTGGGGCCAACGTCCTGACTTTC. Its translation is CASSPVRVGSGANVLTF.

This sequence joins TRBV3-1 (or the pseudogene TRBV3-2) and TRBJ1-2; D gene unclear. CDR1 is LGHDT and CDR2 is YNNKEL in the germline V gene (reference sequence). The CDR3 totals 13 residues. With 0 bases removed from V and 14 bases from J, the gap between germline ends came to 16 bases. The CDR3 protein is CASSQDRGLGTTF. In nucleotides, the CDR3 is TGTGCCAGCAGCCAAGATCGAGGCCTGGGTACGACCTTC.

This chain joins TRBV6-5 and TRBJ1-1; TRBD1 matches 10 bases. The CDR3 spans 14 residues. After removal of 6 bases from V and 4 bases from J, the junction contained 5 bases not matched to a gene. Looked up from germline, CDR1 is MNHEY and CDR2 is SVGAGI. The CDR3 coding sequence is TGTGCCAGCAGGGGGACAGGGGATGCCACTGAAGCTTTCTTT. Translation: CASRGTGDATEAFF.

The gene calls are TRBV30 and TRBJ2-1; TRBD2 aligns across 10 bases. The V and J ends lost 5 bases and 8 bases, in that order; junction bases with no gene match: 9. This CDR3 spans 14 amino acids. Germline CDR1 is GTSNPN and CDR2 is SVGIG (reference sequence). The CDR3 nucleotides read TGTGCCTGGGATCGTCTAGCGGGAGCCGATGAGCAGTTCTTC. It codes for CAWDRLAGADEQFF.

The chain carries TRBV19 and TRBJ1-1; D is ambiguous. CDR1 and CDR2 from the germline V gene are LNHDA and SQIVND (reference sequence). The V end lost 3 bases, the J end lost 3 bases, and 8 bases lay between the germline ends. The CDR3 sequence is 13 residues long. The CDR3 region has the DNA TGTGCCAGTAGTATTAGTCTGCACACTGAAGCTTTCTTT. This gives the protein CASSISLHTEAFF.

This clone has a handful of counts. DNA of the CDR3: TGTGCTAGTGGTTTCGAGGGGACAGCCCTATATAGCAATCAGCCCCAGCATTTT. Its translation is CASGFEGTALYSNQPQHF. This chain joins TRBV12-5 and TRBJ1-5; 7 bases are shared with TRBD1. With 3 bases clipped from V and 0 bases from J, the junction kept 11 bases outside the gene matches. The CDR3 is made up of 18 amino acids. Germline CDR1 reads LGHNT; CDR2 reads FRNRAP.

The rearrangement uses TRBV6-5 and TRBJ1-1; 8 nucleotides line up with TRBD1. CDR3 length: 12 amino acids. After removal of 8 bases from V and 4 bases from J, the junction contained 3 bases not matched to a gene. Germline V gene lookup returns CDR1 MNHEY and CDR2 SVGAGI. The CDR3 nucleotides are TGTGCCAGCGGTACAGGGGGCACTGAAGCTTTCTTT. Translation gives CASGTGGTEAFF.

This clone has only one observation. The genes are TRBV7-9 and TRBJ2-7; the match to TRBD2 covers 7 bases. The V segment lost 0 bases and the J segment 3 bases; nucleotides outside the gene matches: 2. The CDR3 extends over 14 amino acids. Germline values: CDR1 SEHNR, CDR2 FQNEAQ (reference sequence). This CDR3 is CASSLAGGVYEQYF. The CDR3, as DNA: TGTGCCAGCAGCTTAGCTGGGGGGGTCTACGAGCAGTACTTC.

The chain is built from TRBV3-1 (or the pseudogene TRBV3-2) and TRBJ1-5; D is uncertain. CDR1 and CDR2 from the germline V gene are LGHDT and YNNKEL (reference sequence). V lost 4 bases, J lost 7 bases, and 11 bases lay in between. The CDR3 is made up of 13 amino acids. DNA for the CDR3: TGTGCCAGCAGCCTAAGCCCTAGACAGCCCCAGCATTTT. This encodes CASSLSPRQPQHF.

The chain couples TRBV2 to TRBJ1-1; TRBD1 agrees at 11 bases. The CDR3 is 14 amino acids. Germline trimming cut 6 bases from V and 1 base from J; bases unmatched to any gene: 1. Germline V gene data show CDR1 as SNHLY and CDR2 as FYNNEI. The CDR3 loop is CASSGQGANTEAFF. The CDR3, as DNA: TGTGCCAGCAGCGGACAGGGGGCGAACACTGAAGCTTTCTTT.

The chain joins TRBV29-1 to TRBJ2-7; possibly TRBD1 for D (5 bases). The CDR3 covers 12 residues. Germline lookup yields CDR1 SQVTM and CDR2 ANQGSEA. V lost 3 bases, J lost 2 bases, and 8 bases lay in between. DNA of the CDR3: TGCAGCGTTGAGAGACAGCCCTACGAGCAGTACTTC. Protein product: CSVERQPYEQYF.

CDR3 amino acids: CASRAGSSGNQPQHF. The CDR3 coding sequence is TGTGCCAGCAGGGCCGGGTCTAGCGGCAATCAGCCCCAGCATTTT. The chain recombines TRBV2 with TRBJ1-5; no clear D. CDR1 and CDR2 (germline): SNHLY, FYNNEI. This CDR3 contains 15 residues. V shed 6 bases and J shed 2 bases, with 14 bases lying between them.

The chain combines TRBV27 with TRBJ1-6, with D perhaps TRBD1 (6 bases). The CDR3 sequence is 17 residues long. CDR1 and CDR2 (germline): MNHEY, SMNVEV (reference sequence). The V end lost 5 bases, the J end lost 0 bases, and 14 bases lay between the germline ends. In DNA, the CDR3 is TGTGCCAGCAGTCGCGACAGGCCTAGCTCCTATAATTCACCCCTCCACTTT. This sequence encodes CASSRDRPSSYNSPLHF.

The rearrangement joins TRBV6-1 to TRBJ1-1; D unclear. Trimming pared 3 bases from V and 0 bases from J, leaving 14 bases between. The CDR3 totals 16 residues. Per germline, CDR1 MNHNS and CDR2 SASEGT. In DNA form, the CDR3 reads TGTGCCAGCAGTGAGAGGGCAGAAGCTTTGAACACTGAAGCTTTCTTT. The encoded protein is CASSERAEALNTEAFF.